The following is a TCR beta chain sequence with its context. These data belong to a study of blood T cell repertoires in COVID-19. In the study overall: Donors in the United States, Italy and Spain gave samples during acute or convalescent COVID-19. From T cells, B-cell-depleted T cells, or PBMCs came the material, which was cDNA or gDNA.

Per the original data handling: Amplification from reference gene primers served as the basis for estimated nucleated cell counts. Profiling relied on immunoSEQ multiplex PCR, and the TCRdb table lists in-frame clones only, not all of them. V and J calls and clone size are given by that table; D and trimming were obtained from the DNA. The sample yields a few hundred thousand clones, around nine tenths seen once. Trimming at V came to 5 bases and at J to 5 bases, leaving 2 bases not matched to a gene. The germline CDR1 and CDR2 sequences are GTSNPN and SVGIG (reference sequence). The CDR3 is 13 residues long.

The genes are TRBV30 and TRBJ1-6; 8 nucleotides agree with TRBD1. This receptor was taken from a woman between 50 and 59 years old who had recovered from COVID-19. Specimen: PBMCs or T cells enriched from blood (not recorded which). Written as DNA, the CDR3 is TGTGCCTGGGACAGGGGAGATAATTCACCCCTCCACTTT. Amino acid sequence: CAWDRGDNSPLHF.